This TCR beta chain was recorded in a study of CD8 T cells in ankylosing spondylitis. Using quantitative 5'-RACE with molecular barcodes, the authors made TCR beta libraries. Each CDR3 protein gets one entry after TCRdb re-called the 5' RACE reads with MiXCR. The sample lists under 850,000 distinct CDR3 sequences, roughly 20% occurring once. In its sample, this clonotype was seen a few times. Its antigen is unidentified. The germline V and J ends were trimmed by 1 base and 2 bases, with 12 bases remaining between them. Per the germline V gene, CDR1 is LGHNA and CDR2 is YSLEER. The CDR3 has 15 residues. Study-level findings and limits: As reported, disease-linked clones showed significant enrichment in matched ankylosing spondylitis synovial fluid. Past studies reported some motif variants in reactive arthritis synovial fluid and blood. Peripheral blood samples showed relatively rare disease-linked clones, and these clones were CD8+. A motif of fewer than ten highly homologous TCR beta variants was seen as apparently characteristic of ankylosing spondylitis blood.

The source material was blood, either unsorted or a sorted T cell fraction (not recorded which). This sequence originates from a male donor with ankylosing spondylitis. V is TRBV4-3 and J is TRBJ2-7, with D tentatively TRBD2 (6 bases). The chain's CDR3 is CASSQAAGPPYEQYF. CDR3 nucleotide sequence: TGCGCCAGCAGCCAAGCGGCGGGACCTCCCTACGAGCAGTACTTC.